The 21 T cell receptor beta chains given below trace back to one sample, sequenced in a study of spatial heterogeneity in lung cancer. Notes on the study in general: Expanded alpha and beta TCR counts within tumors tracked tumor mutation counts.

MiXCR, applied by TCRdb to the 5' RACE reads, yields one record per CDR3 protein. The sample lists 13,000 or so distinct CDR3 sequences; roughly 5% were seen once. Time point of the sample: sample taken at primary tumor resection. Their recognized antigens are unknown. Specimen: lung tumor tissue, collected at surgery. The receptors come from a male donor with early-stage non-small cell lung cancer.

Within the sample, this clonotype is medium-sized (0.01 to 0.1%). CDR3 sequence reads: CASSLAGVYEQYF. CDR3 coding DNA: TGCGCCAGCAGCTTGGCCGGAGTCTACGAGCAGTACTTC. The gene calls are TRBV5-1 and TRBJ2-7; D remains unclear. V was shortened by 0 bases and J by 3 bases, with 7 bases between the two germline ends. Per the germline V gene, CDR1 is SGHRS and CDR2 is YFSETQ. The CDR3 loop spans 13 amino acids.

The chain couples TRBV19 to TRBJ2-2; perhaps D is TRBD1 or TRBD2 (5 bases each). V was pared by 3 bases and J by 6 bases, with 8 bases between. Germline values: CDR1 LNHDA, CDR2 SQIVND (reference sequence). This CDR3 is 13 amino acids long. This CDR3 reads CASSILGAGELFF. The CDR3 nucleotides read TGTGCCAGTAGTATTTTGGGGGCCGGGGAGCTGTTTTTT.

As regards this clonotype: This may stem from a read error, because a much larger clone lies one nucleotide away. CDR3 residues: CAVSPGTGAIF. The CDR3 bases are TGTGCCGTCAGTCCCGGGACAGGGGCGATATTC. The chain recombines TRBV10-3 with TRBJ2-7, with TRBD1 matching over 10 bases. Germline V gene lookup returns CDR1 ENHRY and CDR2 SYGVKD. CDR3 size: 11 residues.

Ten or more counts support this clonotype. The CDR3 is CASSPPGLTRGDEQFF. In DNA, the CDR3 is TGTGCCAGCTCACCACCGGGGCTCACTAGGGGCGATGAGCAGTTCTTC. This chain joins TRBV18 and TRBJ2-1; D is possibly TRBD1 or TRBD2 (5 bases each). V was trimmed by 0 bases and J by 8 bases, leaving 17 bases between them. The germline gives CDR1 KGHSH, CDR2 LQKENI. The CDR3 runs to 16 residues. Full variable domain (missing parts from reference TRBV18 and TRBJ2-1): NAGVMQNPRHLVRRRGQEARLRCSPMKGHSHVYWYRQLPEEGLKFMVYLQKENIIDESGMPKERFSAEFPKEGPSILRIQQVVRGDSAAYFCASSPPGLTRGDEQFFGPGTRLTVL.

This clonotype has just a few counts. This chain joins TRBV7-9 and TRBJ1-2; the D gene is possibly TRBD1 (5 bases). The CDR3 length is 11 residues. Germline V lookup: CDR1 SEHNR, CDR2 FQNEAQ (reference sequence). The ends were cut back, 4 bases at V and 8 bases at J, with 8 bases in the middle. DNA of the CDR3: TGTGCCAGCAGCTCCACAGGCGGCTACACCTTC. Amino acids: CASSSTGGYTF.

This clonotype was seen many times. The gene calls are TRBV7-2 and TRBJ1-1; D gene ambiguous. Germline V lookup: CDR1 SGHTA, CDR2 FQGNSA. Trimming pared 6 bases from V and 2 bases from J, leaving 13 bases between. CDR3 size: 14 residues. CDR3 sequence: CASRPSGTNTEAFF. The CDR3 DNA follows: TGTGCCAGCAGACCCTCCGGCACCAACACTGAAGCTTTCTTT.

This clonotype was observed many times. The chain couples TRBV5-1 to TRBJ2-7; D gene unclear. Germline V gene lookup returns CDR1 SGHRS and CDR2 YFSETQ. V lost 4 bases, J lost 0 bases, and 14 bases lay in between. CDR3 length: 15 residues. The CDR3 sequence: CASSPGGSSSYEQYF. CDR3 nucleotide sequence: TGCGCCAGCAGCCCGGGTGGGTCTAGCTCCTACGAGCAGTACTTC.

This sequence joins TRBV3-1 and TRBJ2-7; the match to TRBD1 covers 7 bases. The V and J ends lost 5 bases and 6 bases, in that order; junction bases with no gene match: 4. Looked up from germline, CDR1 is LGHDT and CDR2 is YNNKEL (reference sequence). CDR3 length: 12 residues. The CDR3 DNA reads as TGTGCCAGCAGCACTTACAGGGGCGAGCAGTACTTC. Its protein is CASSTYRGEQYF.

In its sample, this clonotype ranks as large. The rearrangement joins TRBV7-9 to TRBJ2-5, with unresolved D. CDR1 SEHNR and CDR2 FQNEAQ come from the germline V gene (reference sequence). The CDR3 runs to 14 residues. Trimming stripped 5 bases from V and 2 bases from J, with 12 bases between. The CDR3 is CASSPRPRQETQYF. CDR3 bases: TGTGCCAGCAGCCCTAGGCCGCGACAAGAGACCCAGTACTTC.

This clonotype was counted at least ten times. J is TRBJ2-7 and V is TRBV4-3; 8 bases align to TRBD1. The V gene's germline CDR1 is LGHNA and CDR2 YSLEER. V gave up 4 bases and J gave up 1 base; unmatched junction bases: 6. The length of the CDR3 is 15 residues. CDR3 sequence: CASSLRTGSSYEQYF. The DNA for the CDR3 is TGCGCCAGCAGCCTTAGGACAGGGAGTTCCTACGAGCAGTACTTC.

V usage is TRBV29-1 and J usage is TRBJ1-1; D gene uncertain. Germline-derived CDR1 and CDR2 are SQVTM and ANQGSEA. V was trimmed by 7 bases and J by 4 bases, leaving 7 bases between them. The CDR3 totals 10 residues. CDR3 in DNA: TGCAGCGCAGGTGGCACTGAAGCTTTCTTT. Translated, it gives CSAGGTEAFF.

The sample holds many counts of this clonotype. The chain employs TRBV7-2 and TRBJ2-5; D may be TRBD1 or TRBD2 (5 bases each). Looked up from germline, CDR1 is SGHTA and CDR2 is FQGNSA. This CDR3 contains 15 residues. V lost 1 base and J lost 1, with 10 bases in between. The chain's CDR3 is CASSLERGPQETQYF. The CDR3 DNA is TGTGCCAGCAGCTTAGAGAGGGGCCCCCAAGAGACCCAGTACTTC.

The rearrangement uses TRBV2 and TRBJ1-3; 7 bases map to TRBD1. This CDR3 is 16 amino acids long. Trimming removed 2 bases from V and 7 bases from J; junction bases left unmatched: 11. From germline, CDR1 is SNHLY and CDR2 FYNNEI. The DNA for the CDR3 is TGTGCCAGCAGTGAAAGGGGACAGACGCCCTGGAACACCATATATTTT. Translated: CASSERGQTPWNTIYF. The full variable domain, in which reference TRBV2 and TRBJ1-3 provide the parts outside the CDR3, is EPEVTQTPSHQVTQMGQEVILRCVPISNHLYFYWYRQILGQKVEFLVSFYNNEISEKSEIFDDQFSVERPDGSNFTLKIRSTKLEDSAMYFCASSERGQTPWNTIYFGEGSWLTVV.

Ten or more counts support this clonotype. The rearrangement links TRBV4-2 to TRBJ2-5; the D call may be TRBD1 or TRBD2 (5 bases each). The germline V gene has CDR1 LGHNA and CDR2 YNFKEQ. There are 17 residues in the CDR3. The V end lost 3 bases, the J end lost 0 bases, and 17 bases lay between the germline ends. The CDR3 coding sequence is TGTGCCAGCAGCCAGCAGGGCCGGGATTCGTACCAAGAGACCCAGTACTTC. This sequence encodes CASSQQGRDSYQETQYF.

This clonotype was detected many times. The rearrangement uses TRBV12-3 or TRBV12-4 and TRBJ2-5, with D perhaps matching TRBD2 (5 bases). The CDR3 runs to 14 residues. Trimming pared 3 bases from V and 2 bases from J, leaving 10 bases between. The CDR3 DNA sequence: TGTGCCAGCAGTTTGAGGGCTTCGCAAGAGACCCAGTACTTC. As protein: CASSLRASQETQYF.

This clonotype qualifies as hyperexpanded. The rearrangement uses TRBV20-1 and TRBJ2-7; D is ambiguous. V dropped 5 bases and J dropped 4 bases, with 15 bases sitting between them. The germline CDR1 and CDR2 sequences are DFQATT and SNEGSKA (reference sequence). CDR3 length equals 13 residues. The CDR3 nucleotides read TGCAGTGCTGGGCCGAAAGAAATTTACGAGCAGTACTTC. Amino acids: CSAGPKEIYEQYF.

This clonotype has ten or more counts. V gene TRBV10-2 combines with J gene TRBJ1-5, with 7 nucleotides matching TRBD1. The CDR3 has 15 amino acids. CDR1 is WSHSY and CDR2 is SAAADI in the germline V gene. The J segment lost 3 bases and the V segment lost 5 bases, leaving 7 bases of the junction unmatched. The CDR3 bases are TGCGCCAGCAGTCACATGGGACAGTTCAATCAGCCCCAGCATTTT. Residues: CASSHMGQFNQPQHF.

This clonotype was picked up many times. The gene calls are TRBV6-5 and TRBJ1-3; D unresolved. The V end was cut by 3 bases, the J end by 0 bases, with 9 bases between. CDR1 MNHEY and CDR2 SVGAGI come from the germline V gene. The CDR3 covers 15 residues. The CDR3 loop is CASSYSRASGNTIYF. CDR3 sequence (DNA): TGTGCCAGCAGTTATTCCAGAGCCTCTGGAAACACCATATATTTT.

This clonotype was recorded at least ten times. The CDR3 region has the DNA TGTGCCAGCAACCGGGACCAAGCAATTTCACCCCTCCACTTT. The encoded protein is CASNRDQAISPLHF. This chain connects TRBV12-3 or TRBV12-4 to TRBJ1-6, with a possible D match to TRBD1 (5 bases). The length of the CDR3 is 14 residues. The V end lost 7 bases, the J end lost 9 bases, and 16 bases lay between the germline ends.

This clonotype appeared many times. The J gene is TRBJ1-6, the V gene TRBV7-2; TRBD1 is a possible D gene (5 bases). The CDR3 covers 15 residues. Trimming removed 1 base at V and 7 bases at J, with 11 bases between. Germline V gene data show CDR1 as SGHTA and CDR2 as FQGNSA. The DNA of the CDR3 is TGTGCCAGCAGCTTAGGAGGGGTCGGGAATTCACCCCTCCACTTT. It yields the protein CASSLGGVGNSPLHF.

This clonotype was found many times. This chain links TRBV14 with TRBJ1-1; 8 nucleotides match TRBD1. V lost 4 bases and J lost 7; bases outside the gene matches: 11. Germline CDR1 SGHDN, CDR2 FVKESK. The CDR3 spans 15 residues. CDR3 in amino acids: CASSPIGRGQGEAFF. The CDR3 bases are TGTGCCAGCAGCCCTATTGGCAGGGGGCAGGGTGAAGCTTTCTTT.